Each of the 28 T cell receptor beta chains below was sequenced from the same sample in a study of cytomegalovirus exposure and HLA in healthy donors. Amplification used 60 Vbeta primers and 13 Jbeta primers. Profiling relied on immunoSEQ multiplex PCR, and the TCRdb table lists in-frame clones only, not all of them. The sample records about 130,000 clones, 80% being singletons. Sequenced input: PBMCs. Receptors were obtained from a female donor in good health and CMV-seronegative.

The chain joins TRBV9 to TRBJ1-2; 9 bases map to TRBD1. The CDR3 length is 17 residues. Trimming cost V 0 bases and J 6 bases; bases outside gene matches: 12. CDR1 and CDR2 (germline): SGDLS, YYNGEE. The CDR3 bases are TGTGCCAGCAGCGTAGACGGATTATGGGACAGGGTCGATGGCTACACCTTC. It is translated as CASSVDGLWDRVDGYTF.

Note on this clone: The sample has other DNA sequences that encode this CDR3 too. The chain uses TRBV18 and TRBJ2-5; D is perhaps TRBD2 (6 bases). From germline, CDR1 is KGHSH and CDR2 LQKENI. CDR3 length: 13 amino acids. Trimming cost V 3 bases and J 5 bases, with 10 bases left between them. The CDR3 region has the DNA TGTGCCAGCTCACCTAGCCGGGGGGAGACCCAGTACTTC. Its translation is CASSPSRGETQYF.

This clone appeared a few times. CDR3 protein: CASSFTSGGYNEQFF. The CDR3 DNA reads as TGTGCCAGCAGCTTCACTAGCGGGGGGTACAATGAGCAGTTCTTC. V and J are TRBV11-3 and TRBJ2-1; TRBD2 matches 12 bases. The CDR3 has 15 residues. Trimming took 3 bases from V and 4 from J; bases not matched to a gene: 1. Germline V gene lookup returns CDR1 SGHNT and CDR2 YENEEA.

CDR3 DNA sequence: TGTGCCAGCAGCACGAGCGGGGCTGATAACATTCAGTACTTC. It is translated as CASSTSGADNIQYF. The V call is TRBV6-4, the J call TRBJ2-4; TRBD2 matches at 7 bases. Germline V gives CDR1 MRHNA, CDR2 SNTAGT. Trimming removed 6 bases from V and 7 bases from J; junction bases left unmatched: 9. The CDR3 has 14 residues.

The CDR3, as DNA: TGTGCCAGCAGCTTAGCCCCGGGACTAGCGGGGGACTACGAGCAGTACTTC. Translated: CASSLAPGLAGDYEQYF. The chain has TRBV7-9 and TRBJ2-5; 14 bases match TRBD2. The last part of the DNA fits TRBJ2-7 better; the J call may be wrong. The CDR3 loop spans 17 amino acids. Germline V CDR1 and CDR2: SEHNR, FQNEAQ (reference sequence).

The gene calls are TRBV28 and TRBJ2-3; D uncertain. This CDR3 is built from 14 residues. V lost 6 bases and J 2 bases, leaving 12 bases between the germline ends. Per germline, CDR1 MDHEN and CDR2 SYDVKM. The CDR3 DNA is TGTGCCAGCAGATCCATAACAGCCACAGATACGCAGTATTTT. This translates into CASRSITATDTQYF. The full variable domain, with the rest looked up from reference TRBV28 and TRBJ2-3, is DVKVTQSSRYLVKRTGEKVFLECVQDMDHENMFWYRQDPGLGLRLIYFSYDVKMKEKGDIPEGYSVSREKKERFSLILESASTNQTSMYLCASRSITATDTQYFGPGTRLTVL.

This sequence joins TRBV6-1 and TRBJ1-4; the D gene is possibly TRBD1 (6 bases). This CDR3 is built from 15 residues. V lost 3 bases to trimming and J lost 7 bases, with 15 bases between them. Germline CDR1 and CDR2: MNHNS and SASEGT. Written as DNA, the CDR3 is TGTGCCAGCAGTGAGGGGGCAGCTGTGCTTGAAAAACTGTTTTTT. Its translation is CASSEGAAVLEKLFF.

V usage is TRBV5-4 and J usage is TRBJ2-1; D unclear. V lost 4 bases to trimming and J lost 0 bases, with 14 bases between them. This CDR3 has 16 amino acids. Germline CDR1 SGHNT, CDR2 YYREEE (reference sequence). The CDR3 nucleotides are TGTGCCAGCAGCCCCCCGAGCGCTAGCTCCTACAATGAGCAGTTCTTC. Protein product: CASSPPSASSYNEQFF.

CDR3 amino acids: CASTVRQGNQPQHF. In DNA form, the CDR3 reads TGTGCCAGCACCGTAAGACAGGGTAATCAGCCCCAGCATTTT. The V call is TRBV2, the J call TRBJ1-5; 7 bases line up with TRBD1. Germline V gene data show CDR1 as SNHLY and CDR2 as FYNNEI. The ends lost 7 bases at V and 4 bases at J; junction bases unmatched: 7. CDR3 length equals 14 residues.

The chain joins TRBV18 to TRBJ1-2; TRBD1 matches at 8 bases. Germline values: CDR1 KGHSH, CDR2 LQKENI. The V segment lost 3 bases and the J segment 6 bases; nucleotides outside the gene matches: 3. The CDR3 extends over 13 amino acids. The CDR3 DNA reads TGTGCCAGCTCACCGACAGGGGTTGATGGCTACACCTTC. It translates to CASSPTGVDGYTF.

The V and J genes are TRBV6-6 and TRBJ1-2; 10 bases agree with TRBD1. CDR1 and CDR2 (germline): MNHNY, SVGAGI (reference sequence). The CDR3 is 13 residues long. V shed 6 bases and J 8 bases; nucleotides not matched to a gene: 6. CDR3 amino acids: CASREGTGEGYTF. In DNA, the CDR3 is TGTGCCAGCAGGGAAGGGACAGGGGAAGGCTACACCTTC.

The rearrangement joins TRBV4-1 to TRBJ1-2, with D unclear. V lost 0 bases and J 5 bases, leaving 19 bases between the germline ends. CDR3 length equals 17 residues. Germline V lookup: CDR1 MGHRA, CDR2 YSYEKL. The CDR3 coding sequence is TGCGCCAGCAGCCAAGATATCGCAGGAACCCCGATTTATGGCTACACCTTC. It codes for CASSQDIAGTPIYGYTF.

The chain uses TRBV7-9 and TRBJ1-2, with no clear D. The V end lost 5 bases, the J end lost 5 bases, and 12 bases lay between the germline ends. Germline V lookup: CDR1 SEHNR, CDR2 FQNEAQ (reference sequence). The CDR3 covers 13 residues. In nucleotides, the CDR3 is TGTGCCAGCAGCGAGGAGAGAGGGTATGGCTACACCTTC. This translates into CASSEERGYGYTF. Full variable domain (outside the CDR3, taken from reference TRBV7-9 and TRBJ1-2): DTGVSQNPRHKITKRGQNVTFRCDPISEHNRLYWYRQTLGQGPEFLTYFQNEAQLEKSRLLSDRFSAERPKGSFSTLEIQRTEQGDSAMYLCASSEERGYGYTFGSGTRLTVV.

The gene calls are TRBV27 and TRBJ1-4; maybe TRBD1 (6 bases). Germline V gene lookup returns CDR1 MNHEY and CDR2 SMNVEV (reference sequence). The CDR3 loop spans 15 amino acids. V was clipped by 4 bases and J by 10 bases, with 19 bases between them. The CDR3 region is CASSSVRGQVGKLFF. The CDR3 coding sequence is TGTGCCAGCAGTTCAGTTAGGGGACAAGTTGGAAAACTGTTTTTT.

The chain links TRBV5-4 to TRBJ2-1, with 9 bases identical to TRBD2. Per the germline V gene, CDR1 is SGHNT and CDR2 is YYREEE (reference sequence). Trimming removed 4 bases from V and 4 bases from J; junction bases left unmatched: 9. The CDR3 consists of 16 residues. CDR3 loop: CASSAVPGLAYNEQFF. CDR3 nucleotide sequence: TGTGCCAGCAGCGCAGTCCCTGGACTAGCGTACAATGAGCAGTTCTTC. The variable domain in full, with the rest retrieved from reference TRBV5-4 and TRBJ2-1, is ETGVTQSPTHLIKTRGQQVTLRCSSQSGHNTVSWYQQALGQGPQFIFQYYREEENGRGNFPPRFSGLQFPNYSSELNVNALELDDSALYLCASSAVPGLAYNEQFFGPGTRLTVL.

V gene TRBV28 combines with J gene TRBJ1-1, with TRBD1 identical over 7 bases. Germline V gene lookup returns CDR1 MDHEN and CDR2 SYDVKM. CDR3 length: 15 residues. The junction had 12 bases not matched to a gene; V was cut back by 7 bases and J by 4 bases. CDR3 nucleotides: TGTGCCAGCATCACGAGCCCAGGGGGTATCACTGAAGCTTTCTTT. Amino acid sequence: CASITSPGGITEAFF.

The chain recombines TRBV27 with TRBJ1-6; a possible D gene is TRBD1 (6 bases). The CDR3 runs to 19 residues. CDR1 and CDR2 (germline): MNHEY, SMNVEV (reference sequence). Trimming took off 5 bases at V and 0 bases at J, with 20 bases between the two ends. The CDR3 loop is CASSPPGGGRSSYNSPLHF. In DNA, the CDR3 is TGTGCCAGCAGTCCCCCGGGGGGGGGCCGGAGCTCCTATAATTCACCCCTCCACTTT.

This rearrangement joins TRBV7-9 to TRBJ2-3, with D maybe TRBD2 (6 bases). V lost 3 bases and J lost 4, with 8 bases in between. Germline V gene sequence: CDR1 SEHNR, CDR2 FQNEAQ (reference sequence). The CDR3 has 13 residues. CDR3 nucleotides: TGTGCCAGCAGCTTGGTAGCGGCAGATACGCAGTATTTT. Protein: CASSLVAADTQYF.

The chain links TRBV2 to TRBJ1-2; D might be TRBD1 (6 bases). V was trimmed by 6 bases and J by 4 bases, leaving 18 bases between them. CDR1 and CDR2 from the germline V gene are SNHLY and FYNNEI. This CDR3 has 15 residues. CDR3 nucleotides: TGTGCCAGCAGGCAGTCTACAACAGGGTTCTATGGCTACACCTTC. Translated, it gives CASRQSTTGFYGYTF.

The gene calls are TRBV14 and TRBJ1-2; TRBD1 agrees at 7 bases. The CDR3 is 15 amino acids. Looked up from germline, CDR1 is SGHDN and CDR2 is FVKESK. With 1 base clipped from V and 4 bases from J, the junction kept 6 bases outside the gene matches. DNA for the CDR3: TGTGCCAGCAGCCAAGGAATCGCAGGGGGCTATGGCTACACCTTC. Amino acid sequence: CASSQGIAGGYGYTF.

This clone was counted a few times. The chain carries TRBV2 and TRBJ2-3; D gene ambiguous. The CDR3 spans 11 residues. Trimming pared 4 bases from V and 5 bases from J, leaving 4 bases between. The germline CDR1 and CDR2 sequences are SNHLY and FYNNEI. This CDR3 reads CASSVQDTQYF. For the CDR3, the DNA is TGTGCCAGCAGTGTACAAGATACGCAGTATTTT.

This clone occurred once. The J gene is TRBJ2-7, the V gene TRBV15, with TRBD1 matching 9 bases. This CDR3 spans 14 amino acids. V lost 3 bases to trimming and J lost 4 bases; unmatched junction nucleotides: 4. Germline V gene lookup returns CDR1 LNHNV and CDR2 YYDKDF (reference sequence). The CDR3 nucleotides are TGTGCCACCAGCAGGGACAGGGGCGGATACGAGCAGTACTTC. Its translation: CATSRDRGGYEQYF.

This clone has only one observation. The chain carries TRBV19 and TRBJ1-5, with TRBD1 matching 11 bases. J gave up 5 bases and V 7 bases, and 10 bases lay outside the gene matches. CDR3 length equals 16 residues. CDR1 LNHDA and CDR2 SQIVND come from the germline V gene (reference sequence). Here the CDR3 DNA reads TGTGCCAGTAAGGTAAAGGACAGGGGGCATTATCAGCCCCAGCATTTT. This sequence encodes CASKVKDRGHYQPQHF.

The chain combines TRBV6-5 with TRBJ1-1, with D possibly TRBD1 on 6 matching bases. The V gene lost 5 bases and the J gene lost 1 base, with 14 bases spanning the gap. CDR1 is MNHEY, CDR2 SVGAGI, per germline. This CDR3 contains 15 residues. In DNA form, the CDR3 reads TGTGCCAGCAGTCTGGCCAGGGGTGAGAACACTGAAGCTTTCTTT. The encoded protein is CASSLARGENTEAFF.

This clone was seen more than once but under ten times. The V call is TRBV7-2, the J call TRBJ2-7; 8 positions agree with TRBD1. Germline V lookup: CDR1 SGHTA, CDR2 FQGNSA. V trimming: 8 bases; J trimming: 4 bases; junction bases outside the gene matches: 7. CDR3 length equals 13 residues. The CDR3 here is CASSGQAIYEQYF. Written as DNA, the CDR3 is TGTGCCAGCTCGGGACAGGCGATATACGAGCAGTACTTC. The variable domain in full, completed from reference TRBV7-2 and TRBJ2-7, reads GAGVSQSPSNKVTEKGKDVELRCDPISGHTALYWYRQSLGQGLEFLIYFQGNSAPDKSGLPSDRFSAERTGGSVSTLTIQRTQQEDSAVYLCASSGQAIYEQYFGPGTRLTVT.

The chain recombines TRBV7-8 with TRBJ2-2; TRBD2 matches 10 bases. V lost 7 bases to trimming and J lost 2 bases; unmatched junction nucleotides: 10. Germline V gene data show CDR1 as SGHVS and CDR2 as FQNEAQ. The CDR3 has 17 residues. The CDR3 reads CASTRGAGGHNTGELFF. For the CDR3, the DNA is TGTGCCAGCACCAGGGGAGCGGGAGGGCACAACACCGGGGAGCTGTTTTTT.

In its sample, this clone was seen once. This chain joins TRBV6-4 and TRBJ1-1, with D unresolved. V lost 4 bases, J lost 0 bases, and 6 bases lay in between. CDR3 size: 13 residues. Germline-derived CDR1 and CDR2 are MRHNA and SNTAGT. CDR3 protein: CASSGELNTEAFF. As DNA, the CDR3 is TGTGCCAGCAGTGGCGAACTGAACACTGAAGCTTTCTTT.

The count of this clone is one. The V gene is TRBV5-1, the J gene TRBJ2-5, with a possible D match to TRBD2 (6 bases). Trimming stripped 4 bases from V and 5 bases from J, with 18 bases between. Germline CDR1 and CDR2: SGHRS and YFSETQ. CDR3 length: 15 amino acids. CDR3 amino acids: CASSPGQSRGETQYF. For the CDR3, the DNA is TGCGCCAGCAGCCCGGGGCAGAGCCGGGGGGAGACCCAGTACTTC.